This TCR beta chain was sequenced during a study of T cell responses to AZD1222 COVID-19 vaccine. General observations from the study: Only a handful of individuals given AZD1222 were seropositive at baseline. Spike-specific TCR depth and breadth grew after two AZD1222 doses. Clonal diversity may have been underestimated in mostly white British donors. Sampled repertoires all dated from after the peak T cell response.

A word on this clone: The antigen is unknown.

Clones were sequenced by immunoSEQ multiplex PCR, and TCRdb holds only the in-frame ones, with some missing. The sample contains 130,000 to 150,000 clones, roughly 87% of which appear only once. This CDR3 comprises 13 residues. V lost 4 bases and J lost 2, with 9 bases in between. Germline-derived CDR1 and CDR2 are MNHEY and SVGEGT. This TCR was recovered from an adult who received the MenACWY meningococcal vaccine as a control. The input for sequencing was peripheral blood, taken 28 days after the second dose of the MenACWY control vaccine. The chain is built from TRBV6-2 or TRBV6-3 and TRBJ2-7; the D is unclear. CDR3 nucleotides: TGTGCCAGCAGTTCCGGGTATACCTACGAGCAGTACTTC. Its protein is CASSSGYTYEQYF.